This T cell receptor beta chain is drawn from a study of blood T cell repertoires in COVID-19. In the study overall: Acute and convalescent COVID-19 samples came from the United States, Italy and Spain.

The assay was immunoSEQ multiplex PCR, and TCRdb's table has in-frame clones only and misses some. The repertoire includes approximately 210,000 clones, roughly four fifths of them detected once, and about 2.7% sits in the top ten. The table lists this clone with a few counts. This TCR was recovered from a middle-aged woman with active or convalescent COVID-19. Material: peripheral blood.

The CDR3 nucleotides are TGTGCCACCAGTGATGCAACAGGGGATTGGGGCAATGAGCAGTTCTTC. It specifies CATSDATGDWGNEQFF. V and J are TRBV24-1 and TRBJ2-1; 7 nucleotides match TRBD1. This CDR3 has 16 residues. CDR1 and CDR2 from the germline V gene are KGHDR and SFDVKD. J gave up 6 bases and V 3 bases, and 10 bases lay outside the gene matches.